This is a list of T cell receptor beta chains from one sample in a study of shared clonotypes between healthy human individuals. Here immunoSEQ multiplex PCR was the method, and the copy in TCRdb shows in-frame clones only, minus some. The table includes about 480,000 clones, 79% detected once. The specimen sequenced was PBMCs. The receptors were sampled from a woman between 35 and 50 years old in good health. Some clones in this sample may be carry-over from other donors' samples. Both conserved end residues are part of each CDR3. The D gene is left open where the match is weak. Size tells how often a clone was seen (once, few, many) or the class of an expanded clone, and some rows leave it out.

D	length	V	size	J	DNA	CDR3
-	15	TRBV9	-	TRBJ2-3	TGTGCCAGCAGCGTATCGCCGAGAAGCACAGATACGCAGTATTTT	CASSVSPRSTDTQYF
TRBD2	15	TRBV11-1	-	TRBJ2-3	TGTGCCAGCAGCCGACTAGCGGCAAGCACAGATACGCAGTATTTT	CASSRLAASTDTQYF
TRBD2	22	TRBV5-1	-	TRBJ2-1	TGCGCCAGCAGCTTGGCCGGGGGACTAGCGGGAGCATCTAGGGCCAGACGGGATGAGCAGTTCTTC	CASSLAGGLAGASRARRDEQFF
TRBD1	13	TRBV7-2	once	TRBJ1-2	TGTGCCAGCAGCGCGGGACAGGGCTATGGCTACACCTTC	CASSAGQGYGYTF
-	13	TRBV5-4	once	TRBJ1-4	TGTGCCAGCAGCCTACAGGGTGAGGAAAAACTGTTTTTT	CASSLQGEEKLFF
TRBD1	15	TRBV7-2	-	TRBJ1-1	TGTGCCACAAGGGGGCAGTCTGACTTGAACACTGAAGCTTTCTTT	CATRGQSDLNTEAFF
TRBD1	14	TRBV6-6	-	TRBJ1-1	TGTGCCAGCAGTTACCAGGGGGCGAGACCTGAAGCTTTCTTT	CASSYQGARPEAFF
TRBD1	15	TRBV9	-	TRBJ2-1	TGTGCCAGCAGCGTAGCGGACAGGACGATCAATGAGCAGTTCTTC	CASSVADRTINEQFF
-	15	TRBV9	-	TRBJ2-5	TGTGCCAGCAGCCCCGCCGGGCGAGTCCTAGAGACCCAGTACTTC	CASSPAGRVLETQYF
-	14	TRBV5-1	-	TRBJ2-2	TGCGCCAGCCGACAGGACGCGAACACCGGGGAGCTGTTTTTT	CASRQDANTGELFF
-	14	TRBV4-2	-	TRBJ1-5	TGTGCCAGCAGCCAAGAACAGGGTCCTCAGCCCCAGCATTTT	CASSQEQGPQPQHF
-	17	TRBV7-9	-	TRBJ2-6	TGTGCCAGCAGCTTATACCCAGGGTCCTCTGGGGCCAACGTCCTGACTTTC	CASSLYPGSSGANVLTF
-	11	TRBV20-1	-	TRBJ2-7	TGCAGTGCTAGTGGCCAGAACGAGCAGTACTTC	CSASGQNEQYF
TRBD2	13	TRBV6-6	few	TRBJ2-3	TGTGCCACGGGAGGGCGGGGCACAGATACGCAGTATTTT	CATGGRGTDTQYF
-	15	TRBV7-6	-	TRBJ2-7	TGTGCCAGCAGCTCCCAACCAGGGGGGAGCTACGAGCAGTACTTC	CASSSQPGGSYEQYF
TRBD1	14	TRBV5-1	-	TRBJ2-1	TGCGCCAGCAGCTTCCGGACAGGGGGTAATGAGCAGTTCTTC	CASSFRTGGNEQFF
TRBD2	17	TRBV5-1	-	TRBJ2-1	TGCGCCAGCAGCTTGACGGGACTAGCGGGAGCATGGAATGAGCAGTTCTTC	CASSLTGLAGAWNEQFF
-	14	TRBV11-1	-	TRBJ2-5	TGTGCCAGCAGCCGGACCCATTCCGTGGAGACCCAGTACTTC	CASSRTHSVETQYF
-	14	TRBV19	-	TRBJ1-5	TGTGCCAGTAGTATGCTATATAGCAATCAGCCCCAGCATTTT	CASSMLYSNQPQHF
TRBD1	14	TRBV5-4	-	TRBJ1-4	TGTGCCAGCAGCTACGGGACAGAAAATGAAAAACTGTTTTTT	CASSYGTENEKLFF
-	12	TRBV29-1	-	TRBJ1-4	TGCAGCGTAGGGCACACTAATGAAAAACTGTTTTTT	CSVGHTNEKLFF
-	14	TRBV19	-	TRBJ2-5	TGTGCCAGTAGTATAAGCCGACAAACAGAGACCCAGTACTTC	CASSISRQTETQYF
-	12	TRBV7-6	-	TRBJ2-1	TGTGCCAGCAGCCCCCCTCGCAATGAGCAGTTCTTC	CASSPPRNEQFF
TRBD1	19	TRBV5-1	-	TRBJ2-6	TGCGCCAGCAGCTTGGCCCGCGACAGGGCCCTTACTGGGGCCAACGTCCTGACTTTC	CASSLARDRALTGANVLTF
-	15	TRBV10-3	-	TRBJ1-1	TGTGCCATCAGTGCTGGGGCTTCCATGAACACTGAAGCTTTCTTT	CAISAGASMNTEAFF
-	16	TRBV19	once	TRBJ2-3	TGTGCCAGTAGTCCATTCGGGACCGGACAAAGTGATACGCAGTATTTT	CASSPFGTGQSDTQYF